The text below deals with one T cell receptor beta chain. Its antigen is not identified. The CDR3 contains 15 residues. Germline V CDR1 and CDR2: GTSNPN, SVGIG (reference sequence). V dropped 3 bases and J dropped 4 bases, with 18 bases sitting between them. The data belong to a study of cytomegalovirus exposure and HLA in healthy donors. The study's findings and limits: Across donors, most TCRs were seen rarely, yet some public ones were widespread. Some TCR beta chains (more than 150 of them) were listed as cytomegalovirus-associated.

The PCR contained 60 Vbeta and 13 Jbeta primers. TCRdb's copy holds only in-frame clones and misses some; the assay was immunoSEQ multiplex PCR. The repertoire includes roughly 220,000 clones, around 75% of them detected once, and roughly 2% sits in the top ten. The sample comprised PBMCs. The clonotype originates from a woman aged 30 to 39 in good health and CMV-seronegative. The chain employs TRBV30 and TRBJ1-2; D is unclear. CDR3 DNA: TGTGCCTGGAGACAACGGACCCAACGGGGCTATGGCTACACCTTC. It yields the protein CAWRQRTQRGYGYTF.